This entry concerns a single TCR beta chain. Its antigen remains unknown. Trimming stripped 2 bases from V and 2 bases from J, with 10 bases between. The germline CDR1 and CDR2 sequences are MDHEN and SYDVKM. The length of the CDR3 is 14 residues. This specimen belongs to a study of T cells in Graves' hyperthyroidism and ophthalmopathy. What was amplified from RNA transcripts were TCR beta CDR3 regions. An initial round of RT-PCR targeting the TCR CDR3 relied on the HTBI primer set. MiXCR was run by TCRdb on the multiplex PCR reads, yielding one entry per CDR3 protein. The data contain more than 300,000 distinct CDR3 sequences, 17% of them singletons. Study-wide points: Among clonotypes expanded in thyroid above 0.001, most were also found in blood.

Sequencing input: blood. This TCR came from a woman in her twenties or thirties with Graves' hyperthyroidism that later progressed to Graves' ophthalmopathy. The rearrangement links TRBV28 to TRBJ2-7; D gene uncertain. CDR3 region: CASSLSDGTYEQYF. The CDR3, as DNA: TGTGCCAGCAGTTTAAGCGACGGCACCTACGAGCAGTACTTC.